This T cell receptor (beta chain) was obtained from a study of CD8 T cells in Susac syndrome. When the RNA was reverse transcribed, random hexamers were used with an input of roughly 0.5 to 1 ug. The TCR beta CDR3 was amplified by immunoSEQ multiplex PCR across 54 Vbeta, 13 Jbeta. TCRdb reprocessed the immunoSEQ multiplex PCR reads with MiXCR, giving one entry per CDR3 protein. The sample lists nearly 200,000 distinct CDR3 sequences, about 95% occurring once. The T cells that were sequenced for TCR beta were CD8+ and CD4+ cells from blood. Negative isolation yielded CD4+ and CD8+ T cells, and FACS enriched TEMRA cells. The V and J ends lost 6 bases and 6 bases respectively, with 11 bases between them. Germline CDR1 and CDR2: MNHEY and SVGAGI. The CDR3 loop spans 12 amino acids.

The specimen sequenced was CD4+ T cells from PBMCs. This TCR came from a human donor with multiple sclerosis. The chain uses TRBV6-5 and TRBJ1-1; D remains unclear. The CDR3 sequence: CASRGWPAEAFF. For the CDR3, the DNA is TGTGCCAGCAGGGGATGGCCCGCTGAAGCTTTCTTT.